The 6 T cell receptor beta chains reported below all come from one sample, sequenced in a study of T cells in Graves' hyperthyroidism and ophthalmopathy. RNA transcripts yielded amplified TCR beta CDR3 regions. HTBI primers were the set used in a first-round RT-PCR of the TCR CDR3. MiXCR was run by TCRdb on the multiplex PCR reads, yielding one entry per CDR3 protein. The table lists approximately 430,000 distinct CDR3 sequences, around 14% of them singletons. The specimen was blood. Source of these receptors: a woman under 30 with Graves' hyperthyroidism.

This clonotype was seen ten or more times. The chain uses TRBV27 and TRBJ2-3; D uncertain. The V gene's germline CDR1 is MNHEY and CDR2 SMNVEV (reference sequence). The V end was cut by 2 bases, the J end by 2 bases, with 11 bases between. The CDR3 is made up of 15 amino acids. The CDR3 region is CASSLSPIITDTQYF. The DNA of the CDR3 is TGTGCCAGCAGTTTAAGTCCAATTATCACAGATACGCAGTATTTT.

J is TRBJ1-4 and V is TRBV7-6; D uncertain. The ends were cut back, 0 bases at V and 5 bases at J, with 7 bases in the middle. CDR3 length: 14 amino acids. Germline V gene sequence: CDR1 SGHVS, CDR2 FNYEAQ. The CDR3 spells CASSLASGNEKLFF. The CDR3 DNA reads TGTGCCAGCAGCTTAGCTTCGGGAAATGAAAAACTGTTTTTT.

The sample holds many counts of this clonotype. The V and J genes are TRBV3-1 and TRBJ1-2, with D hard to call. The germline V gene has CDR1 LGHDT and CDR2 YNNKEL (reference sequence). This CDR3 has 15 amino acids. Trimming shortened V by 4 bases and J by 2 bases, and 14 bases separated the two germline ends. The CDR3 bases are TGTGCCAGCAGCCTTCCCGGGCTTCCAAACTATGGCTACACCTTC. Its protein is CASSLPGLPNYGYTF.

The chain uses TRBV12-3 or TRBV12-4 and TRBJ2-3, with TRBD1 identical over 7 bases. The length of the CDR3 is 15 residues. V shed 6 bases and J 2 bases; nucleotides not matched to a gene: 8. CDR3 bases: TGTGCCAGCAGCCGAAACGGACAGGACACAGATACGCAGTATTTT. Its translation is CASSRNGQDTDTQYF.

This clonotype was counted many times. The rearrangement joins TRBV11-3 to TRBJ1-3, with D uncertain. Germline values: CDR1 SGHNT, CDR2 YENEEA. This CDR3 comprises 13 residues. V was clipped by 6 bases and J by 0 bases, with 6 bases between them. CDR3 DNA: TGTGCCAGCAGGGAGGACTCTGGAAACACCATATATTTT. The encoded protein is CASREDSGNTIYF.

This clonotype was counted between two and nine times. The rearrangement links TRBV7-8 to TRBJ2-3; 9 bases agree with TRBD1. This CDR3 is built from 15 residues. Per germline, CDR1 SGHVS and CDR2 FQNEAQ. Trimming at V came to 5 bases and at J to 3 bases, leaving 6 bases not matched to a gene. The CDR3 reads CASSPRTGETDTQYF. In DNA form, the CDR3 reads TGTGCCAGCAGCCCGAGGACAGGGGAGACAGATACGCAGTATTTT.